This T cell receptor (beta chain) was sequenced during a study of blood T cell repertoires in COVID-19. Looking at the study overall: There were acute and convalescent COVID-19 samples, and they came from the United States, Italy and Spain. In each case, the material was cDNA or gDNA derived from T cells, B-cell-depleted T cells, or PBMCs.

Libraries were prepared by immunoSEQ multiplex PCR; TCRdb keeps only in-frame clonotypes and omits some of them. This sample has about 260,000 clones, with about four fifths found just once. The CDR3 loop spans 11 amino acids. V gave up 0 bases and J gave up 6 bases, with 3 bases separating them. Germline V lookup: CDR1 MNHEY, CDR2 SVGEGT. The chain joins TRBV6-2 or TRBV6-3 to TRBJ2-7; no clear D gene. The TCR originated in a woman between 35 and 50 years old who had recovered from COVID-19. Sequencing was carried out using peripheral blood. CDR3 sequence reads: CASSYSREQYF. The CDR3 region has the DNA TGTGCCAGCAGTTACTCTCGCGAGCAGTACTTC.